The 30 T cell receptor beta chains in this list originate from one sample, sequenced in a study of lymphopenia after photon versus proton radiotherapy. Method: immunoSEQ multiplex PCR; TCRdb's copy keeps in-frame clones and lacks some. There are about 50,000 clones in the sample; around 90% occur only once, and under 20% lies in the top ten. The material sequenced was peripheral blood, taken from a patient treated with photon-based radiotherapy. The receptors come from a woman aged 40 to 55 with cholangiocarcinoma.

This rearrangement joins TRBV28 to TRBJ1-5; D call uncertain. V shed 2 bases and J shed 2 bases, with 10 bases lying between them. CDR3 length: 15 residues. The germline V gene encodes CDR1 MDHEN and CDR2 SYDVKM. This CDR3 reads CASSLAHLGNQPQHF. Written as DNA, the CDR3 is TGTGCCAGCAGTTTAGCCCATTTAGGCAATCAGCCCCAGCATTTT.

The CDR3 bases are TGCGCCAGCAGTTACCTCTCTGGGGCCAACGTCCTGACTTTC. Amino acid sequence: CASSYLSGANVLTF. The chain couples TRBV10-2 to TRBJ2-6; no reliable D call. This CDR3 spans 14 amino acids. Trimming shortened V by 5 bases and J by 0 bases, and 5 bases separated the two germline ends. Germline V CDR1 and CDR2: WSHSY, SAAADI.

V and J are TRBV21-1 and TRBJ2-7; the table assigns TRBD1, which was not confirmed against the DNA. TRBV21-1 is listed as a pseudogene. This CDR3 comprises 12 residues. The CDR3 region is CASSTYQGEQYF. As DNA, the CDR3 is TGTGCCAGCAGCACCTACCAGGGAGAGCAGTACTTC.

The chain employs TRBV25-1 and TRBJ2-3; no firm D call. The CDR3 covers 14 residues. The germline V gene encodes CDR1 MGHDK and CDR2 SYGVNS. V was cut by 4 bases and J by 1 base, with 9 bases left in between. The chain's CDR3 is CASSATERTDTQYF. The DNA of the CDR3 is TGTGCCAGCAGTGCCACAGAACGCACAGATACGCAGTATTTT.

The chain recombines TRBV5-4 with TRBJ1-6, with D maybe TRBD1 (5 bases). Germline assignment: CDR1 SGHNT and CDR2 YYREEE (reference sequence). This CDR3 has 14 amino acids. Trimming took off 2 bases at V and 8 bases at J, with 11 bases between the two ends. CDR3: CASSLTQGDSPLHF. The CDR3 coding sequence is TGTGCCAGCAGCTTAACCCAGGGCGATTCACCCCTCCACTTT.

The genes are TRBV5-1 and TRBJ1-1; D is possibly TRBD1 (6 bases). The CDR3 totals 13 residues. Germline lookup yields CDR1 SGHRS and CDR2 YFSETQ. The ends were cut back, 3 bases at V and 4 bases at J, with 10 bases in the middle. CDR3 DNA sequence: TGCGCCAGCAGCTATAAGGGGGGCACTGAAGCTTTCTTT. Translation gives CASSYKGGTEAFF.

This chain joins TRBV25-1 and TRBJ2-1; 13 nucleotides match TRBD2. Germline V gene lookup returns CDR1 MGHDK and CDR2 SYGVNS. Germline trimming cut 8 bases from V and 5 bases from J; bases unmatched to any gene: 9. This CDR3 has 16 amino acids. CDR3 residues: CASSRHGTSGNNEQFF. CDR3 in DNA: TGTGCCAGCTCCCGGCACGGGACTAGCGGGAACAATGAGCAGTTCTTC.

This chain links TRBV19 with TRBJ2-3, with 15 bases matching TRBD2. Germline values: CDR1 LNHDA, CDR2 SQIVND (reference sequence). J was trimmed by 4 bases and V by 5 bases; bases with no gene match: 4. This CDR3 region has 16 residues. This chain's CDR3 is CASSARTSGRADTQYF. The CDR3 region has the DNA TGTGCCAGTAGTGCCAGGACTAGCGGGAGGGCAGATACGCAGTATTTT.

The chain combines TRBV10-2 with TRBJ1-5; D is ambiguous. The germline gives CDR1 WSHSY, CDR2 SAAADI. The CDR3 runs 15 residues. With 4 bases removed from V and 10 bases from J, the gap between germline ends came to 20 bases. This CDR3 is CASSAQDPTLIPQHF. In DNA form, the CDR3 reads TGCGCCAGCAGTGCCCAAGATCCAACTCTAATACCCCAGCATTTT.

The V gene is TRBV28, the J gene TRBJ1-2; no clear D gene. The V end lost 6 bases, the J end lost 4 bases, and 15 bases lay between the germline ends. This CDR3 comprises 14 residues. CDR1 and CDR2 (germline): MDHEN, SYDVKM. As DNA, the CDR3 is TGTGCCAGCAGCCCCGATATATCACCCTATGGCTACACCTTC. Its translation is CASSPDISPYGYTF.

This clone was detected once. The CDR3 DNA follows: TGTGCCAGCAGTTACCCCCCCGACAGGGGTGGAGAGACCCAGTACTTC. It codes for CASSYPPDRGGETQYF. This chain uses TRBV6-6 with TRBJ2-5; TRBD1 agrees at 8 bases. The germline CDR1 and CDR2 sequences are MNHNY and SVGAGI (reference sequence). Trimming cost V 2 bases and J 4 bases; bases outside gene matches: 9. The CDR3 covers 16 residues.

The CDR3 loop is CASSEAGGRGEQFF. The DNA for the CDR3 is TGTGCCAGCAGTGAAGCCGGGGGCAGGGGTGAGCAGTTCTTC. This chain links TRBV6-1 with TRBJ2-1; D might be TRBD1 or TRBD2, each matching 6 bases. Germline V gene sequence: CDR1 MNHNS, CDR2 SASEGT. Trimming took 0 bases from V and 9 from J, leaving 12 bases between them. This CDR3 is 14 amino acids long.

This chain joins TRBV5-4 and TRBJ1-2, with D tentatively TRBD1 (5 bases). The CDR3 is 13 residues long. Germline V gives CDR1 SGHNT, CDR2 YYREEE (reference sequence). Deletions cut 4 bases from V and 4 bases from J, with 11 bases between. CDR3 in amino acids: CASSLKGAYGYTF. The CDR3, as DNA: TGTGCCAGCAGCCTCAAAGGGGCCTATGGCTACACCTTC.

Here the CDR3 DNA reads TGTGCCAGCAGCCCCCTGGGTGCACAATCCAGGGAGACCCAGTACTTC. Its translation is CASSPLGAQSRETQYF. The chain joins TRBV5-6 to TRBJ2-5; no clear D gene. CDR1 and CDR2 from the germline V gene are SGHDT and YYEEEE. Deletions cut 4 bases from V and 5 bases from J, with 21 bases between. CDR3 length: 16 residues.

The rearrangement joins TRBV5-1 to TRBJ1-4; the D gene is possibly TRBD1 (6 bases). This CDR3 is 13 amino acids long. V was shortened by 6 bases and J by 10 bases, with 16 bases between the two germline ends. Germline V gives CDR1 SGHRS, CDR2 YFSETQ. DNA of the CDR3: TGCGCCAGCACCGTTCAACAGGGAGGAAAACTGTTTTTT. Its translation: CASTVQQGGKLFF.

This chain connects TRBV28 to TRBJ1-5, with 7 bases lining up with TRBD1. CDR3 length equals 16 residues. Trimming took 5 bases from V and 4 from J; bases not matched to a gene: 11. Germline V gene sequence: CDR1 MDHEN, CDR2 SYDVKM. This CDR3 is CASSPGRQGWNQPQHF. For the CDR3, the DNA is TGTGCCAGCAGTCCCGGAAGACAGGGTTGGAATCAGCCCCAGCATTTT. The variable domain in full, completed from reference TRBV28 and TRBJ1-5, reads DVKVTQSSRYLVKRTGEKVFLECVQDMDHENMFWYRQDPGLGLRLIYFSYDVKMKEKGDIPEGYSVSREKKERFSLILESASTNQTSMYLCASSPGRQGWNQPQHFGDGTRLSIL.

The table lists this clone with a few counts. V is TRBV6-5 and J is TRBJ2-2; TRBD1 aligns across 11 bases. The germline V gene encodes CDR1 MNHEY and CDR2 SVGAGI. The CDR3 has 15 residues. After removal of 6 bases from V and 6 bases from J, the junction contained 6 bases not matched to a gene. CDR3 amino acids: CASSSDRGRAGELFF. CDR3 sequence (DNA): TGTGCCAGCAGCTCGGACAGGGGGCGCGCCGGGGAGCTGTTTTTT.

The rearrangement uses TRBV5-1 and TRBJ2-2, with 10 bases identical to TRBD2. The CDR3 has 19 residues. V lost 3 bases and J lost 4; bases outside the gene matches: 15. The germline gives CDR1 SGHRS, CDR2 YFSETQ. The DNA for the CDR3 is TGCGCCAGCAGCTGGTCTAGCGGGAGCTCCCTTTGGGGCACCGGGGAGCTGTTTTTT. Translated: CASSWSSGSSLWGTGELFF.

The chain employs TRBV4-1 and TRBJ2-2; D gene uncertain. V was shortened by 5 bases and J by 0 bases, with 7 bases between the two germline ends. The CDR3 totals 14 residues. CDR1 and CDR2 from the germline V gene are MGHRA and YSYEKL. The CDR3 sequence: CASSSGSNTGELFF. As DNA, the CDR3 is TGCGCCAGCAGCAGTGGATCGAACACCGGGGAGCTGTTTTTT.

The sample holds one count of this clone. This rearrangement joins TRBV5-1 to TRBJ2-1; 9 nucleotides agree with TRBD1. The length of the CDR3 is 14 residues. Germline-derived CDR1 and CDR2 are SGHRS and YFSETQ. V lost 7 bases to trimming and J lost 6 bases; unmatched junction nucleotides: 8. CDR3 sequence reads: CASDGTGTSNEQFF. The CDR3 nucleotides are TGCGCCAGCGATGGGACAGGGACCAGCAATGAGCAGTTCTTC.

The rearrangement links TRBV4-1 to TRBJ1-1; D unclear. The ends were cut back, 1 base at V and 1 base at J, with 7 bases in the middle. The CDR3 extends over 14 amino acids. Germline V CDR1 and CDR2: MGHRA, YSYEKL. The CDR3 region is CASSQVGWNTEAFF. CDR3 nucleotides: TGCGCCAGCAGCCAAGTGGGGTGGAACACTGAAGCTTTCTTT.

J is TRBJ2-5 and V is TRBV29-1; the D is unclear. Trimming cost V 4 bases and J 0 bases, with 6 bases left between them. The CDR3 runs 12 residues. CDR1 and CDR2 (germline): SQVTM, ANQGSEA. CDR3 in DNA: TGCAGCGTTGTACAGAACCAAGAGACCCAGTACTTC. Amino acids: CSVVQNQETQYF.

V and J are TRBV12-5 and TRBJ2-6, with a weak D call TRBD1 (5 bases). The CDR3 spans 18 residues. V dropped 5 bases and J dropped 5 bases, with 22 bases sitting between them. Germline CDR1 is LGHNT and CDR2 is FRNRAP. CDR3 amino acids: CASGSVGAGQSRANVLTF. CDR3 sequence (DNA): TGTGCTAGTGGTAGCGTGGGTGCAGGACAAAGTCGGGCCAACGTCCTGACTTTC. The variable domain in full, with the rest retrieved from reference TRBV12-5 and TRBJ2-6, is DARVTQTPRHKVTEMGQEVTMRCQPILGHNTVFWYRQTMMQGLELLAYFRNRAPLDDSGMPKDRFSAEMPDATLATLKIQPSEPRDSAVYFCASGSVGAGQSRANVLTFGAGSRLTVL.

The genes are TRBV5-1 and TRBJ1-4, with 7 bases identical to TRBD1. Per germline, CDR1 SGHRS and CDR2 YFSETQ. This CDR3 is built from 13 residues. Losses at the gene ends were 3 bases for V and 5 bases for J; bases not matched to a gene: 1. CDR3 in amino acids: CASSSTGNEKLFF. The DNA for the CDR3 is TGCGCCAGCAGCTCGACAGGGAATGAAAAACTGTTTTTT.

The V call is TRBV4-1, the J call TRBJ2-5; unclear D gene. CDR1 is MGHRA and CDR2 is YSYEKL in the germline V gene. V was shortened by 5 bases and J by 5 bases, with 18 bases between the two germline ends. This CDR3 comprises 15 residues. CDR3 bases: TGCGCCAGCAGCTTAGGTCCAGCTAGAGATGAGACCCAGTACTTC. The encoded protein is CASSLGPARDETQYF.

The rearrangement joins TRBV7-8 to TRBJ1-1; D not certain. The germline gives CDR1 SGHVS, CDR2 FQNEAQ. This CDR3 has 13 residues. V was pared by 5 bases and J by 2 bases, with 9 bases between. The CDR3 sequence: CASSPTFNTEAFF. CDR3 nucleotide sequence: TGTGCCAGCAGCCCGACTTTTAACACTGAAGCTTTCTTT.

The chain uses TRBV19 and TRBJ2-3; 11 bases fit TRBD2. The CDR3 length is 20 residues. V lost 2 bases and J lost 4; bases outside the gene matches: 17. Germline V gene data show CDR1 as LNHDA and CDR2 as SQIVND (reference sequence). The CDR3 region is CASSIPSAGSGGAFADTQYF. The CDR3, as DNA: TGTGCCAGTAGTATACCCTCCGCGGGTAGCGGGGGGGCCTTCGCAGATACGCAGTATTTT.

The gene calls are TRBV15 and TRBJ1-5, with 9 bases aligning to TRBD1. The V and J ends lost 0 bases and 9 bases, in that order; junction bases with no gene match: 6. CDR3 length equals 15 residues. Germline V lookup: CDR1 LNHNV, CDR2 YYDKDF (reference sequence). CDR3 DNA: TGTGCCACCAGCAGAGAGGGACAGGGTATTCGGCCCCAGCATTTT. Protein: CATSREGQGIRPQHF.

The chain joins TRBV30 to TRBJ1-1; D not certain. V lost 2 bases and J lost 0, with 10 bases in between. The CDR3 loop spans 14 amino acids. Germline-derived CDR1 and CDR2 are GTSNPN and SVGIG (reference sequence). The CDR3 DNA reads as TGTGCCTGGAGTTCCCGGGTCCTGAACACTGAAGCTTTCTTT. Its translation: CAWSSRVLNTEAFF.

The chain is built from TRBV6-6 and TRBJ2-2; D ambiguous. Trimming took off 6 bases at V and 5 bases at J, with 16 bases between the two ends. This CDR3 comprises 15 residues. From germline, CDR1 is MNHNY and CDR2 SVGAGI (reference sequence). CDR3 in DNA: TGTGCCAGCAGCAGTACACGGACCGGGACCGGGGAGCTGTTTTTT. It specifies CASSSTRTGTGELFF.